The rows below give T cell receptor beta chains drawn from one sample of a study of shared clonotypes between healthy human individuals. Data came from immunoSEQ multiplex PCR; TCRdb stores just in-frame clones and leaves some out. The sample yields around 100,000 clones, about 72% seen once. The sample comprised memory CD8+ T cells sorted from blood. These receptors originate from a woman aged 25 to 45 in good health. Each CDR3 is given with its conserved first and last residue. D genes are given only for firm matches. Rows may omit the clone size; those that give it use once, few, many or a size class.

>TRBD2|TRBV11-2|TRBJ2-1|.
TGTGCCAGCAGCTCCACTAGCGGGAGTGAGAATGAGCAGTTCTTC
CASSSTSGSENEQFF
>TRBD2|TRBV19|TRBJ2-1|.
TGTGCCAGTAGTATCCCGGGACTAGCGGGATACAATGAGCAGTTCTTC
CASSIPGLAGYNEQFF
>.|TRBV28|TRBJ2-6|medium-sized
TGTGCCAGCAGTCCACTGGGACACGACTCTGGGGCCAACGTCCTGACTTTC
CASSPLGHDSGANVLTF
>TRBD2|TRBV7-9|TRBJ2-2|.
TGTGCCAGCAGCATGGGACTAGCGGGAGAGTACACCGGGGAGCTGTTTTTT
CASSMGLAGEYTGELFF
>.|TRBV5-6|TRBJ1-5|.
TGTGCCAGCAGCTTGGCCGACGGCATCAATCAGCCCCAGCATTTT
CASSLADGINQPQHF
>.|TRBV19|TRBJ1-5|.
TGTGCCAGTAGTATAGCGGGCGGGGGACGTTCGCCCCAGCATTTT
CASSIAGGGRSPQHF
>.|TRBV7-8|TRBJ1-5|once
TGTGCCAGCAGCCCTCGGGGGGCGGAATTCTTCAGCAATCAGCCCCAGCATTTT
CASSPRGAEFFSNQPQHF
>.|TRBV5-8|TRBJ1-1|once
TGTGCCAGCAGCTTCGATGGGTTTAATTCTGAAGCTTTCTTT
CASSFDGFNSEAFF
>TRBD2|TRBV6-1|TRBJ2-7|once
TGTGCCAGCAGTGGGCGGGGGGTTAGCTACGAGCAGTACTTC
CASSGRGVSYEQYF
>TRBD2|TRBV27|TRBJ2-1|.
TGTGCCAGCAGCATTAGCGGGAACTCCTACAATGAGCAGTTCTTC
CASSISGNSYNEQFF
>TRBD2|TRBV9|TRBJ2-2|.
TGTGCCAGCAGCGCCTTAGCGGGAGGGCCCGGGGAGCTGTTTTTT
CASSALAGGPGELFF
>TRBD2|TRBV10-1|TRBJ2-3|.
TGCGCCAGCAGGTTCCCGACTAGCGGGCGTGCAGATACGCAGTATTTT
CASRFPTSGRADTQYF
>.|TRBV7-2|TRBJ1-3|few
TGTGCCAGCAGCTTGTCAGGGTTGGGAAACACCATATATTTT
CASSLSGLGNTIYF
>.|TRBV18|TRBJ2-2|.
TGTGCCAGCTCACCATTGAGGTTCCTGAACACCGGGGAGCTGTTTTTT
CASSPLRFLNTGELFF
>.|TRBV27|TRBJ1-2|few
TGTGCCAGCAATCAGGAGGACAATACTAACTATGGCTACACCTTC
CASNQEDNTNYGYTF
>.|TRBV4-1|TRBJ2-7|.
TGCGCCAGCAGCCAAGTCGGCTACGAGCAGTACTTC
CASSQVGYEQYF
>TRBD1|TRBV4-1|TRBJ1-2|.
TGCGCCAGCAGCCTAGGAGGGGGCGATCACTATGGCTACACCTTC
CASSLGGGDHYGYTF
>TRBD2|TRBV28|TRBJ2-7|.
TGTGCCAGCAGTTTAGGGCTAGCGGGAGGCCGTATCATATACGAGCAGTACTTC
CASSLGLAGGRIIYEQYF
>.|TRBV29-1|TRBJ2-7|.
TGCAGCGCAGTCTCAGAAGACGAGCAGTACTTC
CSAVSEDEQYF
>TRBD1|TRBV6-6|TRBJ1-5|.
TGTGCCAGCACCCGCAGGGGGCTAGTCAATCAGCCCCAGCATTTT
CASTRRGLVNQPQHF
>.|TRBV9|TRBJ2-7|.
TGTGCCAGCAGCGTAGTGGCGGGGACCATCTACGAGCAGTACTTC
CASSVVAGTIYEQYF
>TRBD1|TRBV28|TRBJ2-5|.
TGTGCCACCGCACGGGGACAGGGGAGAGAGCAGTACTTC
CATARGQGREQYF
>TRBD1|TRBV5-8|TRBJ1-2|.
TGTGCCAGCAGCTCCGACAGGGATAACACCTTC
CASSSDRDNTF
>TRBD1|TRBV5-4|TRBJ2-7|.
TGTGCCAGCAGCCCCGGGACAGGGCAGTACTTC
CASSPGTGQYF
>.|TRBV28|TRBJ1-2|.
TGTGCCAGCAGCCCCTTGACACTCCATGGGGGCTACACCTTC
CASSPLTLHGGYTF
>TRBD2|TRBV2|TRBJ2-7|.
TGTGCCAGCATCGGACTAGCGGGAACCTACGAGCAGTACTTC
CASIGLAGTYEQYF
>.|TRBV7-3|TRBJ2-7|.
TGTGCCAGCAGCTTAACTGAAGACCACCACGAGCAGTACTTC
CASSLTEDHHEQYF
>.|TRBV28|TRBJ1-3|.
TGTGCCAGCAGTTTGCTCGCGGGGCTGGAGGCTGGAAACACCATATATTTT
CASSLLAGLEAGNTIYF
>.|TRBV19|TRBJ1-1|.
TGTGCCAGTAGTATATGGCTGTACACTGAAGCTTTCTTT
CASSIWLYTEAFF
>.|TRBV4-1|TRBJ1-5|.
TGCGCCAGCAGCCGCTTAGGGTTACCCAATCAGCCCCAGCATTTT
CASSRLGLPNQPQHF
>TRBD2|TRBV6-1|TRBJ2-3|.
TGTGCCAGCAGTCCCCCGACTAGCGGGGATACGCAGTATTTT
CASSPPTSGDTQYF
>TRBD1|TRBV29-1|TRBJ2-1|few
TGCAGCGTCAATCCGGGACAGGGGGCGGGTGAGCAGTTCTTC
CSVNPGQGAGEQFF
>.|TRBV7-9|TRBJ1-1|.
TGTGCCAGCAGGGTACCCGGGGGGACTGAAGCTTTCTTT
CASRVPGGTEAFF
>TRBD1|TRBV4-2|TRBJ2-7|.
TGTGCCAGCAGCCAGTACAGGGGGTACGAGCAGTACTTC
CASSQYRGYEQYF
>TRBD1|TRBV27|TRBJ1-5|.
TGTGCCAGCAGTTTATCCCCCCTCGGACAGGGGAGGAAAAATCAGCCCCAGCATTTT
CASSLSPLGQGRKNQPQHF
>TRBD1|TRBV30|TRBJ1-5|once
TGTGCCTGGAGTACGACAGGGTACGGTCAGCCCCAGCATTTT
CAWSTTGYGQPQHF
>.|TRBV29-1|TRBJ1-1|.
TGCAGCGTTGAAGACGGGCTTCGTACTGAAGCTTTCTTT
CSVEDGLRTEAFF
>.|TRBV19|TRBJ2-7|.
TGTGCCAGTAGTGCATGGCCGGTTGAATTTGCGCAGTACTTC
CASSAWPVEFAQYF
>.|TRBV7-3|TRBJ1-5|.
TGTGCCAGCAGCCCAACAAATGGGCGCGGCAATCAGCCCCAGCATTTT
CASSPTNGRGNQPQHF
>.|TRBV7-3|TRBJ2-2|many
TGTGCCAGCAGCCTTGCCACCGGGGAGCTGTTTTTT
CASSLATGELFF
>TRBD1|TRBV4-2|TRBJ2-7|many
TGTGCCAGCAGCCAAGAGCGCGGGACAGGGGGCTACGAGCAGTACTTC
CASSQERGTGGYEQYF
>TRBD1|TRBV5-4|TRBJ2-7|.
TGTGCCAGCAGCCCGAGGACAGGGGGCTCCGACTCCTACGAGCAGTACTTC
CASSPRTGGSDSYEQYF
>.|TRBV6-5|TRBJ1-1|.
TGTGCCAGCCAGGACGGGGAGAACACTGAAGCTTTCTTT
CASQDGENTEAFF
>.|TRBV7-2|TRBJ2-1|.
TGTGCCAGCACCTTTCCCCTCTTC
CASTFPLF
>.|TRBV7-7|TRBJ2-6|.
TGTGCCAGCAGCGTCGGTGCGCCACAAAGTCGGGCCAACGTCCTGACTTTC
CASSVGAPQSRANVLTF
>.|TRBV7-9|TRBJ2-3|.
TGTGCCAGCAGCTTACGTTCCGGGGCAGCGCGCACAGATACGCAGTATTTT
CASSLRSGAARTDTQYF
>TRBD1|TRBV25-1|TRBJ2-7|.
TGTGCCAGCAGGGCTCTGGGGACAGGGGGAAATCGGCAGTACTTC
CASRALGTGGNRQYF
>TRBD1|TRBV5-1|TRBJ1-1|.
TGCGCCAGCAGCTTCAGGGGGCAAGGTGAAGCTTTCTTT
CASSFRGQGEAFF
>TRBD1|TRBV19|TRBJ2-5|.
TGTGCCAGTAGCCGAGGGACAGCAAGGGAGCAGTACTTC
CASSRGTAREQYF
>TRBD2|TRBV25-1|TRBJ2-3|.
TGTGCCAGCAGTGGGGTGGCTAGCGGGAGGGCAGATACGCAGTATTTT
CASSGVASGRADTQYF
>TRBD1|TRBV6-1|TRBJ1-1|many
TGTGCCAGCAGTGCTAAACCAACAGGGGGCACTGAAGCTTTCTTT
CASSAKPTGGTEAFF
>.|TRBV5-8|TRBJ2-1|few
TGTGCCAGCAGCTTGGGACTACCTACCTACAATGAGCAGTTCTTC
CASSLGLPTYNEQFF
>.|TRBV11-2|TRBJ2-1|.
TGTGCCAGCAGCTTGTTGAGCTCCTACAATGAGCAGTTCTTC
CASSLLSSYNEQFF